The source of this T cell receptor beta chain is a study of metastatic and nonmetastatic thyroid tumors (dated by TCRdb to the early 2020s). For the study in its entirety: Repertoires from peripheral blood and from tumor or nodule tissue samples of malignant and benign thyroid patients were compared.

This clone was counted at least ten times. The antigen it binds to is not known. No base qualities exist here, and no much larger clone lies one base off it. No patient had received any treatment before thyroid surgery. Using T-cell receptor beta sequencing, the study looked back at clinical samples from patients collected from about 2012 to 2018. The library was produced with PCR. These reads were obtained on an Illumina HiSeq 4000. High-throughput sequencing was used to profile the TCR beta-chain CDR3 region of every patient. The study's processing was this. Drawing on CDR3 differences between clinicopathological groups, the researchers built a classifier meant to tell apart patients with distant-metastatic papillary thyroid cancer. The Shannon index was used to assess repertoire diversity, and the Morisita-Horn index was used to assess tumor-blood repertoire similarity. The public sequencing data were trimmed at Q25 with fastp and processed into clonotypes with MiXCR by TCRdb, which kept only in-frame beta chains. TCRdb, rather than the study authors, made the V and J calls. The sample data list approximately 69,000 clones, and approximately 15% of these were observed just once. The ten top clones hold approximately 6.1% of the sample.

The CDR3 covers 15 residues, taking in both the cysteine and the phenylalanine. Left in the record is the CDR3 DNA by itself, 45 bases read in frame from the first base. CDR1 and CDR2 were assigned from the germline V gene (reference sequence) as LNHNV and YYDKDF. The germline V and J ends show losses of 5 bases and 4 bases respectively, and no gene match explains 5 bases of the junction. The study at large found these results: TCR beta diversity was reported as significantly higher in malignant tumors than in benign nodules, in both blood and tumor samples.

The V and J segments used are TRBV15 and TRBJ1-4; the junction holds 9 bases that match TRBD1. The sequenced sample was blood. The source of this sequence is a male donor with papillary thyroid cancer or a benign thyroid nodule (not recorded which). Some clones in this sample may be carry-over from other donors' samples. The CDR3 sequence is CATSVDRGFNEKLFF. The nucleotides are TGTGCCACCAGCGTGGACAGGGGTTTTAATGAAAAACTGTTTTTT.